Listed below are T cell receptor beta chains from one sample, sequenced in a study of T-cell reconstitution after alpha-beta-depleted transplantation in children. TCRdb re-analysed the PCR reads in MiXCR, keeping a single row per CDR3 protein. The repertoire holds 500,000 to 750,000 distinct CDR3 sequences, 25% to 30% seen once, with about 35% in the top ten. Material: PBMCs, obtained before TCRalphabeta/CD19-depleted stem cell transplant. Receptor source: a boy in the first two years of life with Wiskott-Aldrich syndrome, due to receive a stem cell transplant. The CDR3 runs from the conserved cysteine through the conserved F or W. The D gene is left open where the match is weak. Size is stated for part of the rows, as once, few or many counts, or as a class when the clone is expanded.

d_call	v_call	clone_size	j_call	cdr3_nt	cdr3_aa
NA	TRBV5-1	NA	TRBJ2-5	TGCGCCAGCAGTCCCACAACCAGCTTCCTGAATTTAGAGACCCAGTACTTC	CASSPTTSFLNLETQYF
TRBD1	TRBV9	NA	TRBJ1-1	TGTGCCAGCAGCGTCACAGGGGGCGCGGGAGGAGCTTTCTTT	CASSVTGGAGGAFF
NA	TRBV14	once	TRBJ1-2	TGTGCCAGCAGCCAAGGCCCGACGGGCGCCTATGGCTACACCTTC	CASSQGPTGAYGYTF
NA	TRBV28	NA	TRBJ2-3	TGTGCCAGCAGTTTAACGTTTGGAGGGGGAACAGATACGCAGTATTTT	CASSLTFGGGTDTQYF
TRBD2	TRBV5-1	few	TRBJ2-7	TGCGCCAGCAGCTTTTCGACTAGCGGAGTCTACGAGCAGTACTTC	CASSFSTSGVYEQYF
TRBD1	TRBV5-1	few	TRBJ2-7	TGCGCCAGCCTCCCCGGGACAGGGCTTTCCTACGAGCAGTACTTC	CASLPGTGLSYEQYF
NA	TRBV20-1	NA	TRBJ2-1	TGCAGTGCTAGAGACAGGAGGGGGTCCTACAATGAGCAGTTCTTC	CSARDRRGSYNEQFF
TRBD2	TRBV11-1	NA	TRBJ2-1	TGTGCCAGCAGCCCGCGATTGGGACTAGCGGGAGATCGGTACAATGAGCACTTCTTC	CASSPRLGLAGDRYNEHFF
NA	TRBV6-5	NA	TRBJ1-2	TGTGCCAGCAGTCTATCGAGGATTAACTATGGCTACACCTTC	CASSLSRINYGYTF
TRBD1	TRBV10-3	few	TRBJ1-2	TGTGCCACGAAACTGACAGGGGGTTCAGGAGGCTACACCTTC	CATKLTGGSGGYTF
NA	TRBV3-1	few	TRBJ2-5	TGTGCCAGCAACCTACTAGGAGAGACCCAGTACTTC	CASNLLGETQYF
NA	TRBV5-1	many	TRBJ1-1	TGCGCCAGCAGCTTTGCGAACACTGAAGCTTTCTTT	CASSFANTEAFF
NA	TRBV5-1	NA	TRBJ2-3	TGCGCCAGCGCGGTCCAGGAGGCCGATACGCAGTATTTT	CASAVQEADTQYF
NA	TRBV5-1	few	TRBJ2-3	TGCGCCAGCAGCCTGGACTCGTACAAAAAGGCAGATACGCAGTATTTT	CASSLDSYKKADTQYF
NA	TRBV5-1	NA	TRBJ2-5	TGCGCCAGCAGCTTTGGAAATAGCGGCGGGGAGACCCAGTACTTC	CASSFGNSGGETQYF
TRBD1	TRBV3-1	NA	TRBJ1-2	TGTGCCAGCAGCCAAACAGGGGTTTATCGTGGCTACACCTTC	CASSQTGVYRGYTF
TRBD2	TRBV5-1	NA	TRBJ2-5	TGCGCCAGCAGCTCGATGACTAGCCCGGAGACCCAGTACTTC	CASSSMTSPETQYF
TRBD2	TRBV20-1	NA	TRBJ2-7	TGCAGTGCTAGTATAGGCCTAGCGGGTTCCTACGAGCAGTACTTC	CSASIGLAGSYEQYF
NA	TRBV29-1	NA	TRBJ2-1	TGCAGCGTTGACGGGGTGCAGTTCTTC	CSVDGVQFF
TRBD2	TRBV20-1	NA	TRBJ2-1	TGCAGTGCTAGAGTATGGCTAGCGGGAACCTACAATGAGCAGTTCTTC	CSARVWLAGTYNEQFF
NA	TRBV24-1	NA	TRBJ2-3	TGTGCCACCAGTGGTGGGGCTGGAACAGATACGCAGTATTTT	CATSGGAGTDTQYF
NA	TRBV27	few	TRBJ1-1	TGTGCCAGCAGCCAGGGCCTTCTGAACACTGAAGCTTTCTTT	CASSQGLLNTEAFF
NA	TRBV2	NA	TRBJ2-3	TGTGCCAGCAGCGAATTATTGGATACGCAGTATTTT	CASSELLDTQYF
TRBD2	TRBV6-1	NA	TRBJ2-5	TGTGCCAGCAGTATCGGACTAGCGGAGACACAAGAGACCCAGTACTTC	CASSIGLAETQETQYF
NA	TRBV20-1	few	TRBJ2-7	TGCAGTGCTAGTATGGGTTCGGGCTTTTACGAGCAGTACTTC	CSASMGSGFYEQYF
NA	TRBV5-1	few	TRBJ2-1	TGCGCCAGCAGCTTGGAGGTACTTAACTACAATGAGCAGTTCTTC	CASSLEVLNYNEQFF
NA	TRBV3-1	NA	TRBJ2-2	TGTGCCAGCAGCCAAATTGATCGTGACACCGGGGAGCTGTTTTTT	CASSQIDRDTGELFF
NA	TRBV5-1	few	TRBJ1-1	TGCGCCAGCAGCGACCCCCGGGACAACACTGAAGCTTTCTTT	CASSDPRDNTEAFF
NA	TRBV19	NA	TRBJ2-7	TGTGCCAGTAGTATCTCCAGCGGAGGATCCTACGAGCAGTACTTC	CASSISSGGSYEQYF
NA	TRBV28	few	TRBJ1-4	TGTGCCAGCAGCATCAGACCAACTAATGAAAAACTGTTTTTT	CASSIRPTNEKLFF
TRBD1	TRBV28	few	TRBJ2-7	TGTGCCAGCATGAGGGACAGGGCTTACGAGCAGTACTTC	CASMRDRAYEQYF
NA	TRBV11-2	NA	TRBJ1-4	TGTGCCAGCAGCTTAATACAGGATCTTCGGCCACCTGAAAAACTGTTTTTT	CASSLIQDLRPPEKLFF
TRBD2	TRBV18	few	TRBJ2-5	TGTGCCAGCTCACCACTCGGGACTAGCGGGAGAGCACAAGAGACCCAGTACTTC	CASSPLGTSGRAQETQYF
NA	TRBV7-9	NA	TRBJ1-1	TGTGCCAGCAGCTTAACCTCTCCGGGCCACACTGAAGCTTTCTTT	CASSLTSPGHTEAFF
NA	TRBV6-5	NA	TRBJ1-1	TGTGCCAGCAGTAACTCCGGTGGAGTGGGCGCTTTCTTT	CASSNSGGVGAFF
NA	TRBV5-6	few	TRBJ2-7	TGTGCCAGCAGCTTGTATGGGGGAGAAACCTACGAGCAGTACTTC	CASSLYGGETYEQYF